What follows are 12 T cell receptor beta chains derived from one specimen sequenced in a study of cytomegalovirus exposure and HLA in healthy donors. Sequencing used immunoSEQ multiplex PCR; TCRdb keeps in-frame clones, though not all of them. In the table there are about 82,000 clones, 85% to 95% of which are singletons. Sequenced material: PBMCs. These receptors came from a man aged 18 to 35 in good health and CMV-seronegative.

J is TRBJ2-2 and V is TRBV12-5; unclear D gene. This CDR3 is 13 amino acids long. Trimming stripped 2 bases from V and 7 bases from J, with 8 bases between. The germline CDR1 and CDR2 sequences are LGHNT and FRNRAP. CDR3 in amino acids: CASGLLSGGELFF. CDR3 coding DNA: TGTGCTAGTGGTTTGTTATCCGGCGGGGAGCTGTTTTTT.

The chain carries TRBV14 and TRBJ2-3; D not resolved. V was shortened by 8 bases and J by 5 bases, with 8 bases between the two germline ends. The germline gives CDR1 SGHDN, CDR2 FVKESK. The CDR3 runs 11 residues. CDR3 region: CASSLRDTQYF. In nucleotides, the CDR3 is TGTGCCAGCTCCCTCAGAGATACGCAGTATTTT.

The V gene is TRBV6-6, the J gene TRBJ2-7; weak D call: TRBD2 (6 bases). Looked up from germline, CDR1 is MNHNY and CDR2 is SVGAGI (reference sequence). V lost 0 bases and J 6 bases, leaving 15 bases between the germline ends. This CDR3 contains 15 residues. CDR3 sequence: CASSYSAAFGGEQYF. CDR3 bases: TGTGCCAGCAGTTACTCGGCGGCTTTCGGGGGCGAGCAGTACTTC.

The genes are TRBV11-2 and TRBJ1-4, with a tentative D call TRBD1 (6 bases). V dropped 5 bases and J dropped 7 bases, with 20 bases sitting between them. CDR3 length: 16 residues. Germline lookup yields CDR1 SGHAT and CDR2 FQNNGV. DNA for the CDR3: TGTGCCAGCAGCATACTGACAGGCCGATGGGGTGAAAAACTGTTTTTT. Its translation is CASSILTGRWGEKLFF. Looking up the rest from reference TRBV11-2 and TRBJ1-4 gives the full variable domain: EAGVAQSPRYKIIEKRQSVAFWCNPISGHATLYWYQQILGQGPKLLIQFQNNGVVDDSQLPKDRFSAERLKGVDSTLKIQPAKLEDSAVYLCASSILTGRWGEKLFFGSGTQLSVL.

This clone was seen once. The V gene is TRBV7-9, the J gene TRBJ1-2; 12 bases are a match to TRBD1. The trim removed 3 bases at V and 8 bases at J, leaving 4 bases unmatched. Looked up from germline, CDR1 is SEHNR and CDR2 is FQNEAQ (reference sequence). The CDR3 covers 14 residues. CDR3 region: CASSLGQGAEGYTF. In DNA, the CDR3 is TGTGCCAGCAGCTTGGGACAGGGGGCTGAAGGCTACACCTTC.

The V call is TRBV6-5, the J call TRBJ2-2; TRBD1 matches at 9 bases. Germline V CDR1 and CDR2: MNHEY, SVGAGI. The CDR3 is 16 amino acids. Losses at the gene ends were 0 bases for V and 6 bases for J; bases not matched to a gene: 5. The CDR3: CASSYSMGQGAGELFF. DNA of the CDR3: TGTGCCAGCAGTTACTCGATGGGACAGGGCGCCGGGGAGCTGTTTTTT.

The rearrangement links TRBV19 to TRBJ2-7; D is perhaps TRBD2 (5 bases). The germline CDR1 and CDR2 sequences are LNHDA and SQIVND (reference sequence). The length of the CDR3 is 14 residues. V lost 2 bases to trimming and J lost 1 base, with 9 bases between them. The CDR3 loop reads CASSIRETSYEQYF. CDR3 DNA: TGTGCCAGTAGTATAAGGGAGACTTCCTACGAGCAGTACTTC.

The chain uses TRBV5-4 and TRBJ2-7; TRBD2 matches at 9 bases. The length of the CDR3 is 14 residues. CDR1 is SGHNT, CDR2 YYREEE, per germline (reference sequence). V was pared by 1 base and J by 6 bases, with 5 bases of the junction left unmatched. CDR3 sequence: CASSLRAGGGEQYF. CDR3 bases: TGTGCCAGCAGCTTGCGAGCGGGGGGCGGCGAGCAGTACTTC.

The J gene is TRBJ1-2, the V gene TRBV4-1; a weak D match, TRBD1 (6 bases). The CDR3 consists of 14 residues. Germline values: CDR1 MGHRA, CDR2 YSYEKL. Trimming removed 7 bases at V and 4 bases at J, with 16 bases between. In DNA form, the CDR3 reads TGCGCCAGCAACCTACAGGGAAACTCCTATGGCTACACCTTC. The encoded protein is CASNLQGNSYGYTF.

The rearrangement uses TRBV4-3 and TRBJ2-1; TRBD2 might be the D (5 bases). V shed 4 bases and J shed 2 bases, with 12 bases lying between them. The CDR3 consists of 15 residues. Germline lookup yields CDR1 LGHNA and CDR2 YSLEER. Here the CDR3 reads CASSPLRGPYNEQFF. CDR3 coding DNA: TGCGCCAGCAGCCCCCTCCGCGGGCCCTACAATGAGCAGTTCTTC.

The chain uses TRBV6-6 and TRBJ1-4, with a weak D call TRBD1 (6 bases). The CDR3 length is 14 residues. Germline CDR1 and CDR2: MNHNY and SVGAGI (reference sequence). Trimming removed 4 bases from V and 7 bases from J, with 13 bases in between. In DNA, the CDR3 is TGTGCCAGCAGTTCGTACAGGGTTGCTGAAAAACTGTTTTTT. Encoded protein: CASSSYRVAEKLFF.

This clone has a handful of counts. The rearrangement joins TRBV7-9 to TRBJ2-3; unclear D gene. Trimming stripped 1 base from V and 4 bases from J, with 9 bases between. The germline V gene has CDR1 SEHNR and CDR2 FQNEAQ (reference sequence). The CDR3 has 14 amino acids. The CDR3 coding sequence is TGTGCCAGCAGCTTAGGTCTAGATCCAGATACGCAGTATTTT. This codes for CASSLGLDPDTQYF.